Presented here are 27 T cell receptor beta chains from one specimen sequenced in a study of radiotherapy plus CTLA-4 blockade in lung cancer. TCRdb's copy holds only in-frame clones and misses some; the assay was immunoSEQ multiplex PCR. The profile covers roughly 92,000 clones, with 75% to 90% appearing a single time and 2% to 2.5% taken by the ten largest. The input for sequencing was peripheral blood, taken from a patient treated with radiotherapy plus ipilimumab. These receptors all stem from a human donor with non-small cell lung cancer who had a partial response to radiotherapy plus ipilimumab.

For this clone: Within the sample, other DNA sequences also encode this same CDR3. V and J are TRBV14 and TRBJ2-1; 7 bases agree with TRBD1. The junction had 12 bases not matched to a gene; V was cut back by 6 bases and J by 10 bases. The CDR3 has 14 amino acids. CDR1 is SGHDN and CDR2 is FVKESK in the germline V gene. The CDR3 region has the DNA TGTGCCAGCAGTCGACAGGGAAACATAGGGGAGCAGTTCTTC. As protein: CASSRQGNIGEQFF.

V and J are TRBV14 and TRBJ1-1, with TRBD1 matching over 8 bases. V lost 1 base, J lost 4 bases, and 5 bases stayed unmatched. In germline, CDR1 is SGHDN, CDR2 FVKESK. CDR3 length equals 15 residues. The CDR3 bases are TGTGCCAGCAGCCAAGTGGGAACAGGGGGCACTGAAGCTTTCTTT. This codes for CASSQVGTGGTEAFF.

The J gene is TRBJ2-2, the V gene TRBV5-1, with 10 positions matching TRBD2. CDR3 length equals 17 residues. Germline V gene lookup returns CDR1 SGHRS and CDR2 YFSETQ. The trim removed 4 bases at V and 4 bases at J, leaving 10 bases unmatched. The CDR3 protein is CASSGDPSGRGTGELFF. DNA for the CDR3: TGCGCCAGCAGCGGGGATCCTAGCGGGAGAGGCACCGGGGAGCTGTTTTTT.

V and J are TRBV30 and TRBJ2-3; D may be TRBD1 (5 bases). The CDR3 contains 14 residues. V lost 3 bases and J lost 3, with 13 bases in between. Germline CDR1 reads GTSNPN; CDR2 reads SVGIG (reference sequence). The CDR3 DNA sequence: TGTGCCTGGAGCCAGGGTCGGCGGACAGATACGCAGTATTTT. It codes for CAWSQGRRTDTQYF.

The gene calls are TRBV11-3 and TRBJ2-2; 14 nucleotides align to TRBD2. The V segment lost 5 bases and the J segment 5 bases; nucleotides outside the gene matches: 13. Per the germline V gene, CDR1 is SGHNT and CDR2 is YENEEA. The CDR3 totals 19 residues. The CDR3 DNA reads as TGTGCCAGCAGCAAAGGACTAGCGGGAGGATGGTTTGGGACCGGGGAGCTGTTTTTT. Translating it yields CASSKGLAGGWFGTGELFF.

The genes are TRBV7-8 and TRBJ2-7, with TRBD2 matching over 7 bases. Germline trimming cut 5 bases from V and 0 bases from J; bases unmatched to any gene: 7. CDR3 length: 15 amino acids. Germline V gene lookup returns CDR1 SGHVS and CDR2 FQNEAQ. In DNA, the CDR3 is TGTGCCAGCAGCCTTGGCGGGAGCCCCTCCTACGAGCAGTACTTC. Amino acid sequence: CASSLGGSPSYEQYF.

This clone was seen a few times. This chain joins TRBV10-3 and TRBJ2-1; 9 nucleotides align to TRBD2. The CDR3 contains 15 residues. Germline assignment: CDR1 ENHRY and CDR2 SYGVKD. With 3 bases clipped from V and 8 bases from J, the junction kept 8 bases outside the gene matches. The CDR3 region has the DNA TGTGCCATCAGTGACAGTAGCGGGAGTTCCTATGAGCAGTTCTTC. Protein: CAISDSSGSSYEQFF.

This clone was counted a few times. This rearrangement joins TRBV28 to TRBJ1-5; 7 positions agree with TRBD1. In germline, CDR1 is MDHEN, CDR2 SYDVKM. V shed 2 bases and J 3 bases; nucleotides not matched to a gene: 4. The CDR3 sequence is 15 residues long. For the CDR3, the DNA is TGTGCCAGCAGTTTACTACAGGGGAACAATCAGCCCCAGCATTTT. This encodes CASSLLQGNNQPQHF.

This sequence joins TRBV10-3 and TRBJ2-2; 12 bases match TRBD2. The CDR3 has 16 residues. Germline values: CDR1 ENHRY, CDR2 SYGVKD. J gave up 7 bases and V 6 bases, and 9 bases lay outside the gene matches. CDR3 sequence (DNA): TGTGCCATCAGGGAGACTAGCGGGAGTTATATCGGGGAGCTGTTTTTT. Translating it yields CAIRETSGSYIGELFF.

This CDR3 is CASSSRRGDYGYTF. The CDR3 DNA sequence: TGTGCCAGCAGTTCGAGACGTGGAGACTATGGCTACACCTTC. The chain employs TRBV2 and TRBJ1-2; D unresolved. Germline V lookup: CDR1 SNHLY, CDR2 FYNNEI. This CDR3 is built from 14 residues. V was clipped by 5 bases and J by 3 bases, with 13 bases between them.

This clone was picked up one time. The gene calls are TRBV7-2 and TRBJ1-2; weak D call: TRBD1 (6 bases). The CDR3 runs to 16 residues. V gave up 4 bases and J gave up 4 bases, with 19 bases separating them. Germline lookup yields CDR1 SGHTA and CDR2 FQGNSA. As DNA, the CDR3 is TGTGCCAGCAGCTCGGGGGTCGGGGGGCGCGGCTATGGCTACACCTTC. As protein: CASSSGVGGRGYGYTF.

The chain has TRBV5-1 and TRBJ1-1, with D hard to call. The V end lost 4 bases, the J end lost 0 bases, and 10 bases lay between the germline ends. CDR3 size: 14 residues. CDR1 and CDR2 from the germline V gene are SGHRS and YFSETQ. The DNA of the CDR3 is TGCGCCAGCAGCCCCGACATCATGAACACTGAAGCTTTCTTT. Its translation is CASSPDIMNTEAFF. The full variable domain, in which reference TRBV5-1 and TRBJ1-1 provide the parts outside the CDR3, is KAGVTQTPRYLIKTRGQQVTLSCSPISGHRSVSWYQQTPGQGLQFLFEYFSETQRNKGNFPGRFSGRQFSNSRSEMNVSTLELGDSALYLCASSPDIMNTEAFFGQGTRLTVV.

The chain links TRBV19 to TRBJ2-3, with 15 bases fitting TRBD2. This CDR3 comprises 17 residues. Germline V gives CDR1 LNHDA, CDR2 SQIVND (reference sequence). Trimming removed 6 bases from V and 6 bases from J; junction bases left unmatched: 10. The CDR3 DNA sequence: TGTGCCAGTAGCCGACGGACTAGCGGGAGGGGGGGGGATACGCAGTATTTT. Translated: CASSRRTSGRGGDTQYF.

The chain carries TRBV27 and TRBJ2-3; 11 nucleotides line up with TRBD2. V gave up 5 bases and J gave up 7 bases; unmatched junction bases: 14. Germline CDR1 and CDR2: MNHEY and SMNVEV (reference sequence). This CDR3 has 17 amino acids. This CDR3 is CASSKIGTSGAGNTQYF. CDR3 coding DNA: TGTGCCAGCAGTAAGATAGGGACTAGCGGCGCGGGTAATACGCAGTATTTT.

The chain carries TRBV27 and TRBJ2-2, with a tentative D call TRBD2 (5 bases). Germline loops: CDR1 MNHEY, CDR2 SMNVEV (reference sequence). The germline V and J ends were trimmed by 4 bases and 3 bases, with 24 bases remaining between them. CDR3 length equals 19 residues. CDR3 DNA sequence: TGTGCCAGCAGTTACTTCGGGATAGATAGTTCGGTGGACACCGGGGAGCTGTTTTTT. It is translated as CASSYFGIDSSVDTGELFF.

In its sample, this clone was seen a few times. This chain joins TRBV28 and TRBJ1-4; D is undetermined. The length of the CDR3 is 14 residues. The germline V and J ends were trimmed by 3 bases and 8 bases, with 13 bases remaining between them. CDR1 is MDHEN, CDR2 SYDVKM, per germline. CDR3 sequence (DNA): TGTGCCAGCAGTTTTAGAGGAAAGGAGGAAAAACTGTTTTTT. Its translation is CASSFRGKEEKLFF.

The CDR3 reads CASTPLDRDYGYTF. The CDR3 nucleotides read TGTGCCAGTACCCCCCTAGACAGGGATTATGGCTACACCTTC. This chain links TRBV19 with TRBJ1-2; 7 bases are a match to TRBD1. This CDR3 spans 14 amino acids. V was pared by 7 bases and J by 5 bases, with 10 bases of the junction left unmatched. Germline V gene lookup returns CDR1 LNHDA and CDR2 SQIVND (reference sequence).

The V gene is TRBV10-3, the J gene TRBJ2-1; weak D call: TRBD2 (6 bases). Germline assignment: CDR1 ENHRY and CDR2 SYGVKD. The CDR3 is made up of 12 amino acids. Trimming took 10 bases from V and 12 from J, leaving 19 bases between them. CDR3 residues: CATGRTIQSQFF. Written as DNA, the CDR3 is TGTGCCACGGGCCGGACTATTCAATCGCAGTTCTTC.

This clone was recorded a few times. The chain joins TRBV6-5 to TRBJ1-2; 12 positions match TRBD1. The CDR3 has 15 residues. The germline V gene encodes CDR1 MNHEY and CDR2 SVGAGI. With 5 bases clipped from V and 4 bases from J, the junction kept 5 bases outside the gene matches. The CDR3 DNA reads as TGTGCCAGCAGTAAGGGACAGGGGGCCTTCTATGGCTACACCTTC. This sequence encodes CASSKGQGAFYGYTF.

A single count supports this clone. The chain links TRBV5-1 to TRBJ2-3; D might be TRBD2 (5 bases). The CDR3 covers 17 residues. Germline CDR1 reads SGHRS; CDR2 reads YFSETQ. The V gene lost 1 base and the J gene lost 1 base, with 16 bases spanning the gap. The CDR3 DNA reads TGCGCCAGCAGCTTGTTACTAGGCCCAGGAGGCACAGATACGCAGTATTTT. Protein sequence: CASSLLLGPGGTDTQYF. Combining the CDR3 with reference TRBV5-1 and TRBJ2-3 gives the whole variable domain KAGVTQTPRYLIKTRGQQVTLSCSPISGHRSVSWYQQTPGQGLQFLFEYFSETQRNKGNFPGRFSGRQFSNSRSEMNVSTLELGDSALYLCASSLLLGPGGTDTQYFGPGTRLTVL.

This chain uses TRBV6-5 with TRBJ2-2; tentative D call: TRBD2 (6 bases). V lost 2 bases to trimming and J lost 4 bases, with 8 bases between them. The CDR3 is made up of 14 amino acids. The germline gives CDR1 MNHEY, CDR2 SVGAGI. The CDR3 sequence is CASSYGGATGELFF. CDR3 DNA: TGTGCCAGCAGTTACGGAGGGGCCACCGGGGAGCTGTTTTTT.

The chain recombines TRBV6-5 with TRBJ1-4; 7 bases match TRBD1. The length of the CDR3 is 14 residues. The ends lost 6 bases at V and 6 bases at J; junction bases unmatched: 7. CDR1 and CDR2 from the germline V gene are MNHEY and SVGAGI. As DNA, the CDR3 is TGTGCCAGCAGGGGGCGGGACAGAGATGAAAAACTGTTTTTT. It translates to CASRGRDRDEKLFF.

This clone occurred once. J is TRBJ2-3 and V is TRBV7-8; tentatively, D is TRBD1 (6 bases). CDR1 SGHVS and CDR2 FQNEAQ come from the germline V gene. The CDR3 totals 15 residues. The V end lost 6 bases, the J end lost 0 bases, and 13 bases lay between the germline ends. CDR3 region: CASRRRQASTDTQYF. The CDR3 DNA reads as TGTGCCAGCAGACGTCGACAGGCTAGCACAGATACGCAGTATTTT.

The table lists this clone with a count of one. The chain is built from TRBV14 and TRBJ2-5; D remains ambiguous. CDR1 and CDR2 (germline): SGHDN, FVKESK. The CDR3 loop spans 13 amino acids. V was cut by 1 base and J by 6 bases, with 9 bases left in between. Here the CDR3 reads CASSQGLLQTQYF. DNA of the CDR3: TGTGCCAGCAGCCAAGGATTACTTCAGACCCAGTACTTC.

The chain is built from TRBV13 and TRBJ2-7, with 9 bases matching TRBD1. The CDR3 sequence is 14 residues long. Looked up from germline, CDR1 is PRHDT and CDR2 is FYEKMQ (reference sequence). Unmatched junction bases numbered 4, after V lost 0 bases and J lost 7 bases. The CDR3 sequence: CASSLGGTGQEQYF. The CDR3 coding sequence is TGTGCCAGCAGCTTAGGTGGGACAGGGCAGGAGCAGTACTTC.

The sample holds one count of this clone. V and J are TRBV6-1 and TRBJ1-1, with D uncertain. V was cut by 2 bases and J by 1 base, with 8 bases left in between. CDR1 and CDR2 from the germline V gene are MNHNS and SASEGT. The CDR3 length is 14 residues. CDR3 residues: CASSELRQNTEAFF. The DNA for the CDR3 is TGTGCCAGCAGTGAATTGAGGCAGAACACTGAAGCTTTCTTT.

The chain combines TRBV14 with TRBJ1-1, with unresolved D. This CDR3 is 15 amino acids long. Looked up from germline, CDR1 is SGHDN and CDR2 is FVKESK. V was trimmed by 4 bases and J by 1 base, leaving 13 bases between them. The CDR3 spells CASSPVGRRNTEAFF. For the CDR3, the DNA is TGTGCCAGCAGCCCAGTGGGCCGTCGGAACACTGAAGCTTTCTTT. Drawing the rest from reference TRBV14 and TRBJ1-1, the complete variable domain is EAGVTQFPSHSVIEKGQTVTLRCDPISGHDNLYWYRRVMGKEIKFLLHFVKESKQDESGMPNNRFLAERTGGTYSTLKVQPAELEDSGVYFCASSPVGRRNTEAFFGQGTRLTVV.